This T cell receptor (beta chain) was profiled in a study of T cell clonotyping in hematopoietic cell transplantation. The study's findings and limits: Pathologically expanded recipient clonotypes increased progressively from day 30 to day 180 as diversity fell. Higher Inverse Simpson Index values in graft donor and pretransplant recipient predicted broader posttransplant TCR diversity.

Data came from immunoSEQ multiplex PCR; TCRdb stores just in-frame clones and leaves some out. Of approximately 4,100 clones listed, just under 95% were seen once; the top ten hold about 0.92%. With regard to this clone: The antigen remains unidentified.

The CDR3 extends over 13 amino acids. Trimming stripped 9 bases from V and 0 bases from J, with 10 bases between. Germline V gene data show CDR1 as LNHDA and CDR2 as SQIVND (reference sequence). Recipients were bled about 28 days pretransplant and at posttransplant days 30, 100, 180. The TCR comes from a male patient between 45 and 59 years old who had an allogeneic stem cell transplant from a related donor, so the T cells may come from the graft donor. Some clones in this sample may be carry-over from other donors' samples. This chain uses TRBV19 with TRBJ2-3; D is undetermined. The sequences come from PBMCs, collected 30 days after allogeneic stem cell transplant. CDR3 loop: CASRPTSTDTQYF. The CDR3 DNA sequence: TGTGCCAGCCGGCCTACTAGCACAGATACGCAGTATTTT.